Listed here are 14 T cell receptor beta chains from one sample, sequenced in a study of shared clonotypes between healthy human individuals. Naive CD8 populations comprised CD45RO-negative cells positively selected for CCR7, excluding terminally differentiated effector memory CD45RA+ cells. The repertoire was sequenced with immunoSEQ multiplex PCR; TCRdb's copy has only in-frame clones and lacks some. Here the sample spans under 1 million clones, approximately 92% being singletons. Input material: naive CD8+ T cells sorted from blood. The receptors were sampled from a man aged 25-45 years in good health.

The CDR3 sequence: CASTPGTAGNTIYF. CDR3 bases: TGTGCCAGCACCCCCGGGACCGCTGGAAACACCATATATTTT. The rearrangement links TRBV6-6 to TRBJ1-3; D is possibly TRBD1 (5 bases). This CDR3 spans 14 amino acids. V lost 7 bases, J lost 2 bases, and 12 bases lay in between. CDR1 is MNHNY, CDR2 SVGAGI, per germline (reference sequence).

V gene TRBV9 combines with J gene TRBJ2-3; D not resolved. Looked up from germline, CDR1 is SGDLS and CDR2 is YYNGEE. V was clipped by 4 bases and J by 4 bases, with 7 bases between them. The CDR3 is 12 residues long. The CDR3 reads CASSIAADTQYF. DNA for the CDR3: TGTGCCAGCAGCATCGCGGCAGATACGCAGTATTTT.

The rearrangement joins TRBV5-6 to TRBJ2-5, with TRBD1 identical over 9 bases. V lost 0 bases and J lost 3; bases outside the gene matches: 3. CDR1 is SGHDT, CDR2 YYEEEE, per germline. The CDR3 spans 15 residues. In DNA, the CDR3 is TGTGCCAGCAGCTTGGCGGGACAGGGTGAAGAGACCCAGTACTTC. This gives the protein CASSLAGQGEETQYF.

The V gene is TRBV13, the J gene TRBJ2-7; D is unclear. Trimming removed 5 bases at V and 2 bases at J, with 10 bases between. CDR1 is PRHDT, CDR2 FYEKMQ, per germline (reference sequence). The length of the CDR3 is 13 residues. The CDR3 sequence is CASSMAQTYEQYF. CDR3 bases: TGTGCCAGCAGCATGGCACAGACCTACGAGCAGTACTTC.

The V and J genes are TRBV4-1 and TRBJ1-1, with D hard to call. Trimming shortened V by 4 bases and J by 0 bases, and 9 bases separated the two germline ends. This CDR3 has 14 amino acids. The germline CDR1 and CDR2 sequences are MGHRA and YSYEKL. Written as DNA, the CDR3 is TGCGCCAGCAGCCTAGGACTCCTGAACACTGAAGCTTTCTTT. It codes for CASSLGLLNTEAFF.

The rearrangement joins TRBV4-1 to TRBJ2-7; tentative D call: TRBD2 (6 bases). Germline-derived CDR1 and CDR2 are MGHRA and YSYEKL. This CDR3 has 17 amino acids. V was trimmed by 0 bases and J by 9 bases, leaving 24 bases between them. The CDR3 reads CASSQEGGRTTYEWQYF. CDR3 coding DNA: TGCGCCAGCAGCCAAGAGGGAGGAAGAACTACCTACGAGTGGCAGTACTTC.

The V gene is TRBV4-1, the J gene TRBJ2-5; a weak D match, TRBD2 (5 bases). V was cut by 0 bases and J by 5 bases, with 19 bases left in between. Germline V gene data show CDR1 as MGHRA and CDR2 as YSYEKL. The CDR3 consists of 17 residues. The CDR3 DNA follows: TGCGCCAGCAGCCAAGATCTCCTAGCACGACTGGGCGAGACCCAGTACTTC. It is translated as CASSQDLLARLGETQYF.

This chain joins TRBV2 and TRBJ2-6; unclear D gene. V lost 1 base to trimming and J lost 0 bases, with 16 bases between them. CDR3 size: 19 residues. The germline CDR1 and CDR2 sequences are SNHLY and FYNNEI. The CDR3 DNA follows: TGTGCCAGCAGTGAAGTGGGCAGATCAACAAGCTCTGGGGCCAACGTCCTGACTTTC. Amino acid sequence: CASSEVGRSTSSGANVLTF.

V and J are TRBV7-9 and TRBJ2-5; TRBD2 aligns across 13 bases. The V and J ends lost 5 bases and 4 bases, in that order; junction bases with no gene match: 7. This CDR3 is built from 16 residues. The germline V gene has CDR1 SEHNR and CDR2 FQNEAQ (reference sequence). The CDR3 loop is CASSGRGLAGRETQYF. The CDR3 DNA reads TGTGCCAGCAGCGGGAGGGGACTAGCGGGGCGAGAGACCCAGTACTTC.

The chain recombines TRBV5-1 with TRBJ2-3; TRBD1 matches 10 bases. This CDR3 comprises 16 residues. Germline assignment: CDR1 SGHRS and CDR2 YFSETQ. J lost 0 bases, V lost 4 bases, and 5 bases had no gene match. The CDR3 sequence: CASSARQGASTDTQYF. CDR3 nucleotide sequence: TGCGCCAGCAGCGCCAGACAGGGGGCGAGCACAGATACGCAGTATTTT.

V usage is TRBV28 and J usage is TRBJ1-1; D may be TRBD1 (5 bases). Germline CDR1 is MDHEN and CDR2 is SYDVKM. The CDR3 length is 15 residues. Trimming left V 6 bases short and J 1 base short, with 15 bases between. CDR3 DNA: TGTGCCAGCAGACAACCGGGACTTTCGAACACTGAAGCTTTCTTT. This sequence encodes CASRQPGLSNTEAFF.

The V call is TRBV21-1, the J call TRBJ2-3; TRBD1, the D gene given by the table, was not confirmed from the DNA. TRBV21-1 corresponds to a pseudogene. The CDR3 consists of 14 residues. The CDR3 DNA reads TGTGCCAGCAGCAAAGTGTGTGACAGGGGAGCACAGTATTTT. Protein: CASSKVCDRGAQYF.

This clone was detected once. This sequence joins TRBV6-5 and TRBJ1-1; D is perhaps TRBD1 (5 bases). CDR3 length: 14 amino acids. CDR1 is MNHEY and CDR2 is SVGAGI in the germline V gene. V was shortened by 8 bases and J by 1 base, with 14 bases between the two germline ends. The CDR3 nucleotides read TGTGCCAGCTCTCGGATTGGGACGAACACTGAAGCTTTCTTT. It is translated as CASSRIGTNTEAFF.

This chain connects TRBV10-2 to TRBJ1-2; 8 bases are a match to TRBD1. In germline, CDR1 is WSHSY, CDR2 SAAADI. CDR3 length equals 13 residues. The trim removed 5 bases at V and 7 bases at J, leaving 6 bases unmatched. CDR3 in amino acids: CASSPDRVSGYTF. The CDR3 DNA is TGCGCCAGCAGTCCGGACAGGGTCTCTGGCTACACCTTC.